The 21 T cell receptor beta chains presented below share a single source sample, sequenced in a study of T cell repertoires in cytomegalovirus infection. MiXCR was run by TCRdb on the reads, yielding one entry per CDR3 protein. The table records over 55,000 distinct CDR3 sequences, roughly 21% of them present only once. Their recognized antigens are unknown. This specimen consisted of CD8+ T cells from cultured PBMCs, obtained from culture after CMV antigen stimulation. The source of these receptors is a human donor in good health (CMV status not recorded). Some clones in this sample may be carry-over from other donors' samples.

This clonotype was picked up a small number of times. The chain is built from TRBV7-2 and TRBJ1-1; 7 bases map to TRBD1. The CDR3 runs to 15 residues. V lost 5 bases and J lost 0; bases outside the gene matches: 6. CDR1 is SGHTA, CDR2 FQGNSA, per germline. The CDR3 region is CASSPDRALNTEAFF. The CDR3 region has the DNA TGTGCCAGCAGCCCAGACAGGGCCCTGAACACTGAAGCTTTCTTT.

This clonotype was seen a few times. V and J are TRBV9 and TRBJ2-5; tentatively, D is TRBD1 or TRBD2 (6 bases each). The CDR3 spans 16 residues. The V gene's germline CDR1 is SGDLS and CDR2 YYNGEE. The germline V and J ends were trimmed by 2 bases and 9 bases, with 23 bases remaining between them. CDR3: CASSVTPTGGLVAQYF. CDR3 sequence (DNA): TGTGCCAGCAGCGTTACCCCAACCGGGGGCCTGGTGGCCCAGTACTTC.

This clonotype was detected a few times. The J gene is TRBJ2-3, the V gene TRBV7-2; TRBD1 might be the D (5 bases). V shed 3 bases and J shed 6 bases, with 13 bases lying between them. The CDR3 totals 14 residues. The germline CDR1 and CDR2 sequences are SGHTA and FQGNSA. The CDR3: CASSFGQGSDTQYF. CDR3 sequence (DNA): TGTGCCAGCAGCTTCGGCCAGGGCTCGGATACGCAGTATTTT.

This clonotype appeared a single time. V gene TRBV20-1 combines with J gene TRBJ2-7; 8 bases match TRBD1. V gave up 8 bases and J gave up 6 bases; unmatched junction bases: 12. This CDR3 is built from 13 residues. CDR1 and CDR2 (germline): DFQATT, SNEGSKA (reference sequence). The CDR3 nucleotides read TGCAGTTTGGACAGGGCGATTCTGGGCGAGCAGTACTTC. This translates into CSLDRAILGEQYF.

The rearrangement uses TRBV20-1 and TRBJ1-1; D uncertain. The length of the CDR3 is 13 residues. Germline V gene sequence: CDR1 DFQATT, CDR2 SNEGSKA (reference sequence). Between the trimmed V and J ends, which lost 4 bases and 4 bases, there was a span of 13 bases. CDR3 nucleotides: TGCAGTGCTAACCCGATTCGGGGCACTGAAGCTTTCTTT. This codes for CSANPIRGTEAFF.

This clonotype appeared once. The V and J genes are TRBV12-5 and TRBJ1-2; unclear D gene. CDR3 length: 16 amino acids. V was pared by 4 bases and J by 2 bases, with 17 bases between. CDR1 and CDR2 from the germline V gene are LGHNT and FRNRAP. The CDR3 loop reads CASGSLPKSRNYGYTF. The CDR3 nucleotides read TGTGCTAGTGGTTCCCTTCCAAAATCTAGGAACTATGGCTACACCTTC.

The CDR3 DNA follows: TGTGCCAGCAGCTTGCGGCCCCGTAGCGGGGGTTACGAGCAGTACTTC. It codes for CASSLRPRSGGYEQYF. The chain carries TRBV7-2 and TRBJ2-7; 9 bases are shared with TRBD2. V was clipped by 3 bases and J by 4 bases; unmatched bases: 10. Germline V gives CDR1 SGHTA, CDR2 FQGNSA. CDR3 length equals 16 residues.

This clonotype appeared many times. This CDR3 is CASSSGSGDYNEQFF. In DNA form, the CDR3 reads TGTGCCAGCAGCTCTGGGAGCGGGGACTACAATGAGCAGTTCTTC. This chain uses TRBV7-6 with TRBJ2-1, with 7 bases lining up with TRBD2. Germline V CDR1 and CDR2: SGHVS, FNYEAQ. Trimming removed 4 bases from V and 3 bases from J; junction bases left unmatched: 6. The CDR3 sequence is 15 residues long.

This clonotype occurred a few times. The chain employs TRBV5-1 and TRBJ2-1; 10 nucleotides match TRBD2. Germline CDR1 SGHRS, CDR2 YFSETQ. The CDR3 covers 14 residues. J gave up 7 bases and V 7 bases, and 8 bases lay outside the gene matches. The CDR3 is CASGSGGASNEQFF. CDR3 bases: TGCGCCAGCGGCAGCGGGGGGGCGTCGAATGAGCAGTTCTTC.

This clonotype has more than one count but fewer than ten. The chain recombines TRBV12-3 or TRBV12-4 with TRBJ1-2, with a weak D call TRBD1 (6 bases). This CDR3 region has 16 residues. V was cut by 6 bases and J by 4 bases, with 21 bases left in between. The CDR3 loop is CASSNIRGPSPYGYTF. The CDR3 coding sequence is TGTGCCAGCAGCAACATCCGGGGGCCTTCCCCCTATGGCTACACCTTC.

The V gene is TRBV6-5, the J gene TRBJ2-2; 10 nucleotides align to TRBD2. The ends lost 6 bases at V and 6 bases at J; junction bases unmatched: 7. This CDR3 region has 15 residues. Germline V CDR1 and CDR2: MNHEY, SVGAGI. The CDR3 reads CASRGAGGLPGELFF. In DNA form, the CDR3 reads TGTGCCAGCAGGGGAGCGGGGGGGCTTCCCGGGGAGCTGTTTTTT.

This clonotype was observed at least ten times. The chain uses TRBV12-3 or TRBV12-4 and TRBJ1-1; 9 nucleotides align to TRBD1. V trimming: 3 bases; J trimming: 5 bases; junction bases outside the gene matches: 10. The CDR3 spans 16 residues. CDR3 sequence reads: CASSFGDRALATEAFF. For the CDR3, the DNA is TGTGCCAGCAGTTTTGGGGACAGGGCCCTTGCAACTGAAGCTTTCTTT.

This clonotype came up a few times. The chain is built from TRBV7-9 and TRBJ1-4, with 7 bases lining up with TRBD1. After removal of 1 base from V and 2 bases from J, the junction contained 4 bases not matched to a gene. The CDR3 is 16 amino acids. Germline V CDR1 and CDR2: SEHNR, FQNEAQ (reference sequence). The DNA for the CDR3 is TGTGCCAGCAGCTTAGGAACAGGGGTGACTAATGAAAAACTGTTTTTT. This sequence encodes CASSLGTGVTNEKLFF.

This clonotype appeared a few times. The chain recombines TRBV4-1 with TRBJ1-2; D is perhaps TRBD1 (6 bases). V was cut by 4 bases and J by 4 bases, with 7 bases left in between. Germline values: CDR1 MGHRA, CDR2 YSYEKL. The CDR3 has 12 residues. The CDR3 DNA is TGCGCCAGCAGCCCGGACAGCTATGGCTACACCTTC. As protein: CASSPDSYGYTF.

There are a few counts of this clonotype. The J gene is TRBJ1-2, the V gene TRBV4-2, with 9 bases aligning to TRBD1. After removal of 4 bases from V and 6 bases from J, the junction contained 3 bases not matched to a gene. CDR1 is LGHNA and CDR2 is YNFKEQ in the germline V gene. CDR3 size: 13 residues. The CDR3 is CASSLRDRDGYTF. The DNA of the CDR3 is TGTGCCAGCAGCCTCCGGGACAGGGATGGCTACACCTTC.

The chain recombines TRBV12-3 or TRBV12-4 with TRBJ1-1; D might be TRBD1 (5 bases). The CDR3 runs to 16 residues. The germline V and J ends were trimmed by 6 bases and 5 bases, with 22 bases remaining between them. The CDR3 loop is CASSRIPGTPRTEAFF. CDR3 in DNA: TGTGCCAGCAGCCGAATCCCTGGGACCCCGAGGACTGAAGCTTTCTTT.

This clonotype has more than one count but fewer than ten. This chain uses TRBV6-5 with TRBJ1-5; possibly TRBD1 for D (5 bases). Looked up from germline, CDR1 is MNHEY and CDR2 is SVGAGI. Between the trimmed V and J ends, which lost 5 bases and 5 bases, there was a span of 10 bases. This CDR3 contains 13 residues. The CDR3 coding sequence is TGTGCCAGCAGTCGTCAGGGCCATCAGCCCCAGCATTTT. Translating gives CASSRQGHQPQHF.

A few counts support this clonotype. V is TRBV6-1 and J is TRBJ2-1, with D perhaps TRBD2 (7 bases). This CDR3 region has 16 residues. V lost 6 bases and J lost 0, with 15 bases in between. Per the germline V gene, CDR1 is MNHNS and CDR2 is SASEGT. The chain's CDR3 is CASRVIGGASYNEQFF. For the CDR3, the DNA is TGTGCCAGCAGGGTGATTGGGGGGGCCTCCTACAATGAGCAGTTCTTC.

By proportion, this clonotype is medium-sized. The CDR3 spells CASSLGSGQGKVYGYTF. CDR3 coding DNA: TGTGCCAGCAGCTTAGGATCCGGACAAGGGAAAGTCTATGGCTACACCTTC. The rearrangement uses TRBV7-2 and TRBJ1-2; weak D call: TRBD1 (5 bases). Germline values: CDR1 SGHTA, CDR2 FQGNSA. V shed 1 base and J shed 4 bases, with 19 bases lying between them. The CDR3 spans 17 residues.

The chain is built from TRBV7-2 and TRBJ2-7, with a possible D match to TRBD1 (6 bases). Trimming shortened V by 1 base and J by 3 bases, and 13 bases separated the two germline ends. The CDR3 covers 15 residues. Germline V gene data show CDR1 as SGHTA and CDR2 as FQGNSA. The CDR3 DNA follows: TGTGCCAGCAGCTTAGAAGGGCAGGGGAACTACGAGCAGTACTTC. Translating it yields CASSLEGQGNYEQYF.

This clonotype appeared a few times. V and J are TRBV28 and TRBJ1-1; TRBD1 is a possible D gene (6 bases). From germline, CDR1 is MDHEN and CDR2 SYDVKM. Trimming removed 5 bases from V and 1 base from J, with 14 bases in between. This CDR3 contains 15 residues. DNA for the CDR3: TGTGCCAGCAGTAGATACAGGGATGGGAACACTGAAGCTTTCTTT. It is translated as CASSRYRDGNTEAFF.